The T cell receptor beta chain described here comes from a study of blood T cell repertoires in COVID-19. TCRdb's table, derived via immunoSEQ multiplex PCR, lists solely in-frame clones and lacks some. The sample contains under 250,000 clones, 75% to 90% of which appear only once. Sequencing was done on a sample of peripheral blood. The TCR was taken from a man in his forties with acute or convalescent COVID-19.

CDR3 nucleotides: TGTGCCAGCAGTAGGCTGGGACTAGTCGGCCAGTACTTC. Amino acids: CASSRLGLVGQYF. The chain combines TRBV12-3 or TRBV12-4 with TRBJ2-5; 8 positions agree with TRBD2. The J segment lost 10 bases and the V segment lost 5 bases, leaving 9 bases of the junction unmatched. CDR3 size: 13 residues.